Listed below are T cell receptor beta chains from one sample, sequenced in a study of T cell clones after liver transplantation. The repertoire was sequenced with immunoSEQ multiplex PCR; TCRdb's copy has only in-frame clones and lacks some. Counted here are roughly 80,000 clones, approximately 87% occurring once; the ten biggest clones make up about 2.8%. This specimen was CD4+ T cells from blood, taken at the 22-month timepoint. These receptors all come from a human patient who received a liver transplant. Some T cells may be graft donor cells. Each CDR3 is given with its conserved first and last residue. Each record gives: D gene, clone size, V gene, CDR3 length, J gene, CDR3 DNA, CDR3 protein. A D gene is named only where the DNA matches it firmly. Clone size is given for some rows only: seen once, a few or many times, or a class if the clone is expanded.

D gene: TRBD2; clone size: -; V gene: TRBV7-9; CDR3 length: 15; J gene: TRBJ2-1; CDR3 DNA: TGTGCCAGCAGCTTACTGGGAGGGCCCTACAATGAGCAGTTCTTC; CDR3 protein: CASSLLGGPYNEQFF
D gene: TRBD1; clone size: -; V gene: TRBV19; CDR3 length: 15; J gene: TRBJ1-5; CDR3 DNA: TGTGCCAGCAACGACCGACAGGGGATGAATCAGCCCCAGCATTTT; CDR3 protein: CASNDRQGMNQPQHF
D gene: -; clone size: -; V gene: TRBV29-1; CDR3 length: 12; J gene: TRBJ2-5; CDR3 DNA: TGCAGCGTGCGGGACTCCCAAGAGACCCAGTACTTC; CDR3 protein: CSVRDSQETQYF
D gene: TRBD2; clone size: -; V gene: TRBV7-9; CDR3 length: 16; J gene: TRBJ2-2; CDR3 DNA: TGTGCCAGCAGCCTGAGGACTAGCGGGGACACCGGGGAGCTGTTTTTT; CDR3 protein: CASSLRTSGDTGELFF
D gene: TRBD2; clone size: -; V gene: TRBV19; CDR3 length: 13; J gene: TRBJ2-7; CDR3 DNA: TGTGCCAGTAGTATCGTGGGGGGGTACGAGCAGTACTTC; CDR3 protein: CASSIVGGYEQYF
D gene: -; clone size: -; V gene: TRBV7-7; CDR3 length: 12; J gene: TRBJ2-7; CDR3 DNA: TGTGCTAGCGGGACAGAAATTTACGAGCAGTACTTC; CDR3 protein: CASGTEIYEQYF
D gene: -; clone size: few; V gene: TRBV2; CDR3 length: 14; J gene: TRBJ1-3; CDR3 DNA: TGTGCCAGCAGCCCGACAGCACCTGGAAACACCATATATTTT; CDR3 protein: CASSPTAPGNTIYF
D gene: -; clone size: -; V gene: TRBV15; CDR3 length: 15; J gene: TRBJ2-1; CDR3 DNA: TGTGCCACCAGCCGCGGAGGGCAGGACTACAATGAGCAGTTCTTC; CDR3 protein: CATSRGGQDYNEQFF
D gene: -; clone size: -; V gene: TRBV2; CDR3 length: 13; J gene: TRBJ2-3; CDR3 DNA: TGTGCCAGCGGTCGGGAGACGACAGATACGCAGTATTTT; CDR3 protein: CASGRETTDTQYF
D gene: -; clone size: few; V gene: TRBV18; CDR3 length: 16; J gene: TRBJ2-5; CDR3 DNA: TGTGCCAGCTCACCAACGGGGGCCAACAAACAAGAGACCCAGTACTTC; CDR3 protein: CASSPTGANKQETQYF
D gene: TRBD1; clone size: -; V gene: TRBV10-1; CDR3 length: 14; J gene: TRBJ2-5; CDR3 DNA: TGCGCCAGCAGCCGGGACAGGGGGCAAGAGACCCAGTACTTC; CDR3 protein: CASSRDRGQETQYF
D gene: -; clone size: -; V gene: TRBV18; CDR3 length: 14; J gene: TRBJ1-5; CDR3 DNA: TGTGCCAGCTCACAAGGGGAAAGCAATCAGCCCCAGCATTTT; CDR3 protein: CASSQGESNQPQHF
D gene: TRBD1; clone size: few; V gene: TRBV6-5; CDR3 length: 13; J gene: TRBJ2-1; CDR3 DNA: TGTGCCAGCAGCCGGGACAGGAACAATGAGCAGTTCTTC; CDR3 protein: CASSRDRNNEQFF
D gene: TRBD2; clone size: -; V gene: TRBV19; CDR3 length: 17; J gene: TRBJ2-3; CDR3 DNA: TGTGCCAGTAGTCGACCCCGGACTAGCGGATACACAGATACGCAGTATTTT; CDR3 protein: CASSRPRTSGYTDTQYF
D gene: TRBD2; clone size: once; V gene: TRBV11-2; CDR3 length: 18; J gene: TRBJ2-5; CDR3 DNA: TGTGCCAGCAGCAGGGGGACTAGCGGGACAAGGATCGGAGAGACCCAGTACTTC; CDR3 protein: CASSRGTSGTRIGETQYF
D gene: -; clone size: -; V gene: TRBV27; CDR3 length: 12; J gene: TRBJ2-3; CDR3 DNA: TGTGCCAGCAGTCCACAGTGGGCTCCGCAGTATTTT; CDR3 protein: CASSPQWAPQYF
D gene: -; clone size: -; V gene: TRBV27; CDR3 length: 12; J gene: TRBJ2-7; CDR3 DNA: TGTGCCAGCAACGGCAGGGGACACGAGCAGTACTTC; CDR3 protein: CASNGRGHEQYF
D gene: TRBD1; clone size: once; V gene: TRBV7-2; CDR3 length: 15; J gene: TRBJ1-2; CDR3 DNA: TGTGCCAGCATTGAAACCCCGGGACAGGGGAATGGCTACACCTTC; CDR3 protein: CASIETPGQGNGYTF
D gene: -; clone size: -; V gene: TRBV30; CDR3 length: 13; J gene: TRBJ1-1; CDR3 DNA: TGTGCCTGGAGTGGGACACGGAACACTGAAGCTTTCTTT; CDR3 protein: CAWSGTRNTEAFF
D gene: -; clone size: once; V gene: TRBV4-1; CDR3 length: 15; J gene: TRBJ2-7; CDR3 DNA: TGCGCCAGCAGCCAAGGTTCGCAGACGACCTACGAGCAGTACTTC; CDR3 protein: CASSQGSQTTYEQYF
D gene: -; clone size: -; V gene: TRBV5-4; CDR3 length: 15; J gene: TRBJ1-4; CDR3 DNA: TGTGCCAGCAGCCAAGATCAGGGTTCCGGTGAAAAACTGTTTTTT; CDR3 protein: CASSQDQGSGEKLFF
D gene: TRBD1; clone size: once; V gene: TRBV19; CDR3 length: 14; J gene: TRBJ1-5; CDR3 DNA: TGTGCCAGTAGTCACCAGGGACAGGGTCAGCCCCAGCATTTT; CDR3 protein: CASSHQGQGQPQHF
D gene: TRBD1; clone size: -; V gene: TRBV7-2; CDR3 length: 16; J gene: TRBJ1-1; CDR3 DNA: TGTGCCAGCAGCTTACAACCGGACAGGGGGGGAACTGAAGCTTTCTTT; CDR3 protein: CASSLQPDRGGTEAFF
D gene: -; clone size: few; V gene: TRBV18; CDR3 length: 15; J gene: TRBJ1-5; CDR3 DNA: TGTGCCAGCTCACCGGGGCAGGGAAGCAATCAGCCCCAGCATTTT; CDR3 protein: CASSPGQGSNQPQHF
D gene: -; clone size: few; V gene: TRBV4-2; CDR3 length: 15; J gene: TRBJ2-7; CDR3 DNA: TGTGCCAGCAGCCAAGTAGGCCCGCCGTCCTACGAGCAGTACTTC; CDR3 protein: CASSQVGPPSYEQYF
D gene: -; clone size: once; V gene: TRBV18; CDR3 length: 15; J gene: TRBJ2-7; CDR3 DNA: TGTGCCAGCTCAACGGGTCAGCGGAACCTCTACGAGCAGTACTTC; CDR3 protein: CASSTGQRNLYEQYF